This is a list of T cell receptor beta chains from one sample in a study of blood T cell repertoires in COVID-19. Sequenced by immunoSEQ multiplex PCR; TCRdb stores in-frame clones only, minus some. The sample holds about 270,000 clones, over 75% seen once. The sample consisted of PBMCs or T cells enriched from blood (not recorded which). Receptors were obtained from a woman aged 18-35 years who had recovered from COVID-19. Both conserved end residues are part of each CDR3. The D gene is left open where the match is weak. Clone size, where shown, is once, few, many, or a class for clones that have expanded.

D	size	J	V	DNA	CDR3
TRBD2	-	TRBJ2-1	TRBV9	TGTGCCAGCAGCGTATCGGGACTAGCGAGGAATGAGCAGTTCTTC	CASSVSGLARNEQFF
TRBD1	once	TRBJ2-3	TRBV5-1	TGCGCCAGCAGCTTGTTTGGGACAGGGCCAGATACGCAGTATTTT	CASSLFGTGPDTQYF
-	-	TRBJ2-1	TRBV4-1	TGCGCCAGCAGCTCTCAAGCCGGGCGGAGGTACAATGAGCAGTTCTTC	CASSSQAGRRYNEQFF
TRBD1	-	TRBJ2-5	TRBV5-8	TGTGCCAGCAGCCAGGGACAGGGGAAAGAGACCCAGTACTTC	CASSQGQGKETQYF
TRBD2	once	TRBJ2-3	TRBV9	TGTGCCAGCAGCGTAACGCCTGCGGGGGAGGGGCCAGATACGCAGTATTTT	CASSVTPAGEGPDTQYF
-	-	TRBJ1-5	TRBV10-3	TGTGCCATCAGTGAGAGTAGACGGGACGGGGGGAATCAGCCCCAGCATTTT	CAISESRRDGGNQPQHF
TRBD2	-	TRBJ2-7	TRBV10-3	TGTGCCACGGGTGGTAGCGGGGGCGAGCAGTACTTC	CATGGSGGEQYF
TRBD1	-	TRBJ1-1	TRBV5-1	TGCGCCAGCAGCACCCCGGGACAGGGGTCCACTGAAGCTTTCTTT	CASSTPGQGSTEAFF
TRBD1	-	TRBJ2-7	TRBV29-1	TGCAGCGTTGAGACAGGGGTCCAATACGAGCAGTACTTC	CSVETGVQYEQYF
TRBD1	once	TRBJ1-1	TRBV10-1	TGCGCCAGCAGTATAAGACAGGGGAAAGCTTTCTTT	CASSIRQGKAFF
-	once	TRBJ1-4	TRBV6-2/TRBV6-3	TGTGCCAGCAGTTACTCCGGGGATGGGGAAAAACTGTTTTTT	CASSYSGDGEKLFF
TRBD2	-	TRBJ2-5	TRBV3-1/TRBV3-2	TGTGCCAGCAGCCCGGGACTAGCGGGCCTCCAAGAGACCCAGTACTTC	CASSPGLAGLQETQYF
-	-	TRBJ1-2	TRBV9	TGTGCCAGCAGCGGGGAACGGGGGGGTGCTGATGGCTACACCTTC	CASSGERGGADGYTF
-	-	TRBJ1-6	TRBV3-1/TRBV3-2	TGTGCCAGCAGCCAAGTAACCGATCGGTCACCCCTCCACTTT	CASSQVTDRSPLHF
TRBD2	once	TRBJ2-2	TRBV5-4	TGTGCCAGCAGCTTGGGGGAGGGCTGGGCCACCGGGGAGCTGTTTTTT	CASSLGEGWATGELFF
TRBD2	-	TRBJ2-1	TRBV19	TGTGCCAGTAGTATGCCTTTAGCGGGGGGGAACAATGAGCAGTTCTTC	CASSMPLAGGNNEQFF
-	-	TRBJ2-7	TRBV5-1	TGCGCCAGCAGCTCAGGGGTGGGGTACGAGCAGTACTTC	CASSSGVGYEQYF
TRBD1	-	TRBJ1-2	TRBV5-4	TGTGCCAGCAGCGGAGACAGGGTCTTCGGCTACACCTTC	CASSGDRVFGYTF
TRBD1	-	TRBJ1-2	TRBV10-3	TGTGCCATCACTGGACAGGTAGACTATGGCTACACCTTC	CAITGQVDYGYTF
-	-	TRBJ2-7	TRBV6-5	TGTGCCAGCGCCATAGACAGGATAAGGTACGAGCAGTACTTC	CASAIDRIRYEQYF
-	-	TRBJ2-7	TRBV7-9	TGTGCCAGCAGCTCCAGTCTCAGGGCGGCCTACGAGCAGTACTTC	CASSSSLRAAYEQYF
TRBD1	-	TRBJ1-2	TRBV6-7	TGTGCCAGCAGTTCTCCGTTCGGACAGGGAGCTTATGGCTACACCTTC	CASSSPFGQGAYGYTF
-	-	TRBJ1-2	TRBV18	TGTGCCAGCTCTCCGGATTTGCAGTCTAGCTATGGCTACACCTTC	CASSPDLQSSYGYTF
-	-	TRBJ2-3	TRBV3-1/TRBV3-2	TGTGCCAGCAGCCGTAGGGGTGGGGATACGCAGTATTTT	CASSRRGGDTQYF
-	-	TRBJ2-3	TRBV6-5	TGTGCCAGCAGTTGGCAGGGCTTAACAGATACGCAGTATTTT	CASSWQGLTDTQYF
TRBD1	-	TRBJ1-1	TRBV6-2/TRBV6-3	TGTGCCAGCAGTTACGAGTCAGGGGGCGCGCCCACTGAAGCTTTCTTT	CASSYESGGAPTEAFF
TRBD1	-	TRBJ1-1	TRBV7-9	TGTGCCAGCAGCCTGCAGGACAGGGTGAACACTGAAGCTTTCTTT	CASSLQDRVNTEAFF
-	-	TRBJ1-2	TRBV2	TGTGCCAGCAGTGAATCTGATGAGGGAAGTGGCTATGGCTACACCTTC	CASSESDEGSGYGYTF
-	-	TRBJ1-1	TRBV20-1	TGCAGTGCTAGAGATGGCATCTTT	CSARDGIF
TRBD2	-	TRBJ2-1	TRBV18	TGTGCCAGCTCACCAACAGAGACTAGCGGGGGTGTCGAGCAGTTCTTC	CASSPTETSGGVEQFF
TRBD1	few	TRBJ2-1	TRBV6-2/TRBV6-3	TGTGCCAGCAGCCGGGACAGGGGATATGAGCAGTTCTTC	CASSRDRGYEQFF
TRBD1	-	TRBJ1-2	TRBV6-5	TGTGCCAGCAGTAATCCCAGGGGGGCCCATGGCTACACCTTC	CASSNPRGAHGYTF
TRBD1	-	TRBJ1-2	TRBV5-6	TGTGCCAGCAGCTGGGCCGGGACAGGGGTGATGGACTACACCTTC	CASSWAGTGVMDYTF
-	-	TRBJ1-4	TRBV3-1/TRBV3-2	TGTGCCAGCAGCACGATGACAGGCCAGAATGAAAAACTGTTTTTT	CASSTMTGQNEKLFF
-	-	TRBJ1-2	TRBV29-1	TGCAGCGCCGGAGGGCTACTCTATGGCTACACCTTC	CSAGGLLYGYTF
TRBD2	-	TRBJ2-3	TRBV7-8	TGTGCCAGCACCTCCCCCGGGGGGGGCCCAGATACGCAGTATTTT	CASTSPGGGPDTQYF
-	-	TRBJ1-6	TRBV14	TGTGCCAGCAGCCAAGGGGGCCATTCACCCCTCCACTTT	CASSQGGHSPLHF
-	-	TRBJ2-3	TRBV5-1	TGCGCCAGCAGCTTGACGGGGGACAGTTTTAGCACAGATACGCAGTATTTT	CASSLTGDSFSTDTQYF
TRBD1	-	TRBJ1-2	TRBV5-6	TGTGCCAGCAGCTTACAGGGGGATGGAGCTACTAACTATGGCTACACCTTC	CASSLQGDGATNYGYTF
-	-	TRBJ2-2	TRBV6-5	TGTGCCAGCAGTATATGGGGGGCGAACACCGGGGAGCTGTTTTTT	CASSIWGANTGELFF
-	-	TRBJ1-5	TRBV18	TGTGCCAGCTCACCAAGCCAGGGAATCACCCAGCCCCAGCATTTT	CASSPSQGITQPQHF
-	-	TRBJ1-4	TRBV3-1/TRBV3-2	TGTGCCAGCAGCCAAGGGAGGTCAGGAGCAACTAATGAAAAACTGTTTTTT	CASSQGRSGATNEKLFF
TRBD2	-	TRBJ2-7	TRBV6-5	TGTGCCAGCAGTTACCCGGGACTAGCGGGTACCTACGAGCAGTACTTC	CASSYPGLAGTYEQYF
TRBD1	-	TRBJ2-2	TRBV10-2	TGCGCCAGCACCGACAGGGGGGGTTCGGGGGAGCTGTTTTTT	CASTDRGGSGELFF
-	-	TRBJ2-1	TRBV5-1	TGCGCCAGCAGCGGCGCCATTCTAGATGAGCAGTTCTTC	CASSGAILDEQFF
-	-	TRBJ2-2	TRBV25-1	TGTGCCAGCAGTGCTCTCAACACCGGGGAGCTGTTTTTT	CASSALNTGELFF
TRBD1	-	TRBJ2-7	TRBV9	TGTGCCAGCAGCGTAGGACAGGGACCCCTCGAGCAGTACTTC	CASSVGQGPLEQYF
-	-	TRBJ1-3	TRBV4-2	TGTGCCAGCAGCCAAGATAGGGGGTCCTTGGGAAACACCATATATTTT	CASSQDRGSLGNTIYF
-	-	TRBJ2-1	TRBV2	TGTGCCACCCTAGGGAGAAGGCCCGAATACAATGAGCAGTTCTTC	CATLGRRPEYNEQFF
TRBD2	-	TRBJ2-5	TRBV4-2	TGTGCCAGCAGCCAAGATGGAATAGCGGGGGGGCTGGAGACCCAGTACTTC	CASSQDGIAGGLETQYF
-	-	TRBJ1-3	TRBV3-1/TRBV3-2	TGTGCCAGCAGCCCCGGACAGTCGGGAAACACCATATATTTT	CASSPGQSGNTIYF
TRBD2	-	TRBJ2-7	TRBV5-8	TGTGCCAGCAGCTCCCTTGGGGGGGCCTACGAGCAGTACTTC	CASSSLGGAYEQYF
-	-	TRBJ2-2	TRBV11-2	TGTGCCAGCAGCCTCAGACAAGACACCGGGGAGCTGTTTTTT	CASSLRQDTGELFF
-	-	TRBJ2-7	TRBV5-1	TGCGCCAGCAGCTTGGGATCCCTAGACGTCTACGAGCAGTACTTC	CASSLGSLDVYEQYF
-	-	TRBJ2-3	TRBV5-1	TGCGCCAGCAGCTTCGTGGATACGCAGTATTTT	CASSFVDTQYF
TRBD1	-	TRBJ2-5	TRBV5-5	TGTGCCAGCAGCTTCGGACAGGGCACCGAAGAGACCCAGTACTTC	CASSFGQGTEETQYF
-	once	TRBJ2-1	TRBV7-9	TGTGCCAGCAGTCAACCGACGGGGTGGGTTTACAATGAGCAGTTCTTC	CASSQPTGWVYNEQFF